This TCR beta chain was retrieved from a study of T cells in Graves' hyperthyroidism and ophthalmopathy. Study-wide findings and caveats: Blood held most thyroid clonotypes expanded above 0.001 frequency.

No ophthalmopathy progression within 18 months constituted stable Graves' hyperthyroidism. Diagnosing involved the use of clinical symptoms, serum thyroxine and TRAb, thyroid ultrasound and orbital computed tomography. RNA transcripts provided the source from which TCR beta CDR3 regions were amplified. The HTBI primer set was used in a first-round RT-PCR of the TCR CDR3. TCRdb processed the multiplex PCR reads anew with MiXCR; each CDR3 protein has one entry. Counted here are a few hundred thousand distinct CDR3 sequences, 46% occurring once; the ten biggest clones make up approximately 8.4%. Points on this clonotype: Its antigen is unknown.

The source is a woman aged 18-35 years with Graves' hyperthyroidism. What was sequenced was peripheral blood or thyroid tissue (not recorded which).

The CDR3, as DNA: TGCAGTGCTAGGTACGGGAGCTACAATGAGCAGTTCTTC. It yields the protein CSARYGSYNEQFF. The rearrangement uses TRBV20-1 and TRBJ2-1; TRBD2 might be the D (6 bases). V lost 3 bases to trimming and J lost 3 bases, with 9 bases between them. Germline CDR1 reads DFQATT; CDR2 reads SNEGSKA (reference sequence). The CDR3 spans 13 residues.